These 17 T cell receptor beta chains share one sample of origin, sequenced in a study of cytomegalovirus exposure and HLA in healthy donors. The PCR made use of 60 Vbeta and 13 Jbeta primers. The repertoire was sequenced with immunoSEQ multiplex PCR; TCRdb's copy has only in-frame clones and lacks some. Of about 170,000 clones detected, about 85% appear once; the ten largest clones hold 1%. Sequences were obtained from PBMCs. These receptors all stem from a boy younger than 10 in good health and CMV-seronegative.

This chain links TRBV5-1 with TRBJ1-4; the D is unclear. This CDR3 contains 15 residues. With 0 bases removed from V and 3 bases from J, the gap between germline ends came to 9 bases. Germline V gives CDR1 SGHRS, CDR2 YFSETQ. This chain's CDR3 is CASSLAGEANEKLFF. CDR3 nucleotides: TGCGCCAGCAGCTTGGCTGGGGAGGCTAATGAAAAACTGTTTTTT.

The gene calls are TRBV30 and TRBJ1-5; 7 bases match TRBD1. V trimming: 1 base; J trimming: 4 bases; junction bases outside the gene matches: 13. This CDR3 has 17 amino acids. The germline V gene encodes CDR1 GTSNPN and CDR2 SVGIG (reference sequence). For the CDR3, the DNA is TGTGCCTGGAGTGAACCCCGGTGGGACAGTGAAAATCAGCCCCAGCATTTT. It specifies CAWSEPRWDSENQPQHF.

On this clone: A read error may account for a junction end that differs from germline. The rearrangement joins TRBV25-1 to TRBJ1-2, with D possibly matching TRBD1 (6 bases). CDR1 is MGHDK and CDR2 is SYGVNS in the germline V gene. The CDR3 runs to 11 residues. Written as DNA, the CDR3 is TGTGCCAGCAGTGAATTTGGGGGCCTGATCTTC. Protein product: CASSEFGGLIF.

The rearrangement uses TRBV2 and TRBJ2-5; 7 bases match TRBD2. CDR1 and CDR2 (germline): SNHLY, FYNNEI. This CDR3 has 13 residues. Trimming at V came to 7 bases and at J to 5 bases, leaving 7 bases not matched to a gene. CDR3 nucleotide sequence: TGTGCCAGCAAGGGAAGCGGGGTTGAGACCCAGTACTTC. Its protein product is CASKGSGVETQYF.

The V gene is TRBV19, the J gene TRBJ2-5; 9 bases are shared with TRBD1. V trimming: 5 bases; J trimming: 4 bases; junction bases outside the gene matches: 5. Germline assignment: CDR1 LNHDA and CDR2 SQIVND (reference sequence). CDR3 length: 14 amino acids. CDR3 sequence (DNA): TGTGCCAGTAGTGGACGACAGGGGGTAGAGACCCAGTACTTC. This sequence encodes CASSGRQGVETQYF.

The count of this clone is one. This chain connects TRBV28 to TRBJ2-2; TRBD1 aligns across 7 bases. V shed 3 bases, J shed 5 bases, and the junction held 6 bases outside the gene matches. The CDR3 length is 15 residues. Germline V lookup: CDR1 MDHEN, CDR2 SYDVKM. The CDR3 DNA follows: TGTGCCAGCAGTTTCCGCCACAGGGGAACCGGGGAGCTGTTTTTT. Translated: CASSFRHRGTGELFF.

The chain uses TRBV29-1 and TRBJ2-1, with TRBD2 as a possible D gene (5 bases). This CDR3 spans 16 amino acids. Trimming cost V 5 bases and J 1 base, with 18 bases left between them. Per germline, CDR1 SQVTM and CDR2 ANQGSEA. The CDR3 region has the DNA TGCAGCGTTCAAGGATGGGAACTAGGGTCCTACAATGAGCAGTTCTTC. Translating gives CSVQGWELGSYNEQFF.

This sequence joins TRBV18 and TRBJ2-3; tentative D call: TRBD2 (5 bases). The CDR3 contains 15 residues. Germline lookup yields CDR1 KGHSH and CDR2 LQKENI. Trimming took 4 bases from V and 2 from J, leaving 13 bases between them. DNA for the CDR3: TGTGCCAGCTCACGGCGAGCGGCTTTCACAGATACGCAGTATTTT. Translated: CASSRRAAFTDTQYF.

The genes are TRBV13 and TRBJ2-1; no clear D. CDR3 length: 11 amino acids. CDR1 PRHDT and CDR2 FYEKMQ come from the germline V gene (reference sequence). The germline V and J ends were trimmed by 4 bases and 10 bases, with 8 bases remaining between them. In nucleotides, the CDR3 is TGTGCCAGCAGCTCAGGTCAGGAGCAGTTCTTC. Amino acid sequence: CASSSGQEQFF.

V usage is TRBV30 and J usage is TRBJ1-2; 8 nucleotides line up with TRBD1. CDR3 length: 13 residues. CDR1 is GTSNPN and CDR2 is SVGIG in the germline V gene (reference sequence). Unmatched junction bases numbered 12, after V lost 5 bases and J lost 10 bases. CDR3 sequence: CAWAGDRGEDYTF. CDR3 nucleotide sequence: TGTGCCTGGGCCGGCGACAGGGGAGAGGACTACACCTTC.

This clone was seen a handful of times. This sequence joins TRBV28 and TRBJ2-6, with TRBD2 matching 12 bases. The CDR3 consists of 17 residues. The germline CDR1 and CDR2 sequences are MDHEN and SYDVKM. Germline trimming cut 10 bases from V and 0 bases from J; bases unmatched to any gene: 7. In DNA, the CDR3 is TGTGCCACCGTGGGACTAGCGGGCCTCTCTGGGGCCAACGTCCTGACTTTC. Translated: CATVGLAGLSGANVLTF.

This sequence joins TRBV5-6 and TRBJ1-5; weak D call: TRBD1 (6 bases). The CDR3 is made up of 16 amino acids. With 0 bases removed from V and 4 bases from J, the gap between germline ends came to 14 bases. Germline CDR1 and CDR2: SGHDT and YYEEEE. The chain's CDR3 is CASSLGAGAANQPQHF. The CDR3 nucleotides are TGTGCCAGCAGCTTGGGGGCGGGGGCCGCAAATCAGCCCCAGCATTTT.

Turning to this clone: Other nucleotide sequences in the sample specify the same CDR3. CDR3 protein: CASSRRLAGTDTQYF. The CDR3 nucleotides are TGTGCCAGCAGCCGGCGACTAGCGGGCACAGATACGCAGTATTTT. The chain carries TRBV14 and TRBJ2-3, with 9 bases matching TRBD2. From germline, CDR1 is SGHDN and CDR2 FVKESK. Trimming took 4 bases from V and 1 from J; bases not matched to a gene: 3. There are 15 residues in the CDR3.

The rearrangement links TRBV2 to TRBJ2-7; D not resolved. The CDR3 runs to 14 residues. The germline gives CDR1 SNHLY, CDR2 FYNNEI. V was clipped by 5 bases and J by 2 bases, with 13 bases between them. Written as DNA, the CDR3 is TGTGCCAGCAGTACCCCCAGGTTCCCCTACGAGCAGTACGTC. Amino acid sequence: CASSTPRFPYEQYV.

This chain links TRBV2 with TRBJ1-2, with TRBD1 identical over 7 bases. This CDR3 comprises 16 residues. The J segment lost 2 bases and the V segment lost 7 bases, leaving 13 bases of the junction unmatched. The germline V gene encodes CDR1 SNHLY and CDR2 FYNNEI. As DNA, the CDR3 is TGTGCCAGCACTCTATCCAGGGGGAATTACAACTATGGCTACACCTTC. Its protein is CASTLSRGNYNYGYTF.

CDR3 DNA: TGTGCCAGCAGCCCCCAGGGGGGACTAGCGGGGGCGGTCACAGATACGCAGTATTTT. Translated: CASSPQGGLAGAVTDTQYF. This sequence joins TRBV11-2 and TRBJ2-3; 14 bases fit TRBD2. This CDR3 spans 19 amino acids. The V gene's germline CDR1 is SGHAT and CDR2 FQNNGV. Trimming at V came to 5 bases and at J to 2 bases, leaving 12 bases not matched to a gene.

CDR3 DNA: TGTGCCAGCAGTCCCAACGGGGCTAGCGGGAAGGGGTGGAATGAGCAGTTCTTC. Its protein product is CASSPNGASGKGWNEQFF. This chain links TRBV6-4 with TRBJ2-1; TRBD2 aligns across 9 bases. This CDR3 is 18 amino acids long. Germline values: CDR1 MRHNA, CDR2 SNTAGT. With V trimmed by 5 bases and J by 7 bases, 18 bases remained unmatched.